This TCR beta chain was observed in a study of blood T cell repertoires in COVID-19. Methods used by the authors: Reference gene primer amplification gave nucleated cell count estimates. The data were produced by immunoSEQ multiplex PCR, yet TCRdb's version contains in-frame clones alone and is incomplete. From that table come the V and J calls and clone size; the DNA was used to work out D and trimming. This sample yields around 70,000 clones, of which about 82% are seen a single time; around 9.7% belongs to the top ten. The CDR3 has 15 amino acids. The V gene's germline CDR1 is SGHRS and CDR2 YFSETQ. Trimming cost V 1 base and J 4 bases, with 13 bases left between them.

The V gene is TRBV5-1, the J gene TRBJ2-3, with D perhaps matching TRBD2 (5 bases). This clonotype was sampled from a human donor in a cohort sampled during active COVID-19. The material sequenced was peripheral blood. For the CDR3, the DNA is TGCGCCAGCAGCTTGCGAGGAGGAGTCGCAGATACGCAGTATTTT. Residues: CASSLRGGVADTQYF.